Shown below are 29 T cell receptor beta chains from a single sample sequenced in a study of T cell repertoires in cytomegalovirus infection. TCRdb recomputed calls from the reads with MiXCR, one row per CDR3 protein. This sample has roughly 920,000 distinct CDR3 sequences, with about a third found just once. The antigens these receptors bind are not known. Sequenced material: cultured CD8+ T cells from PBMCs, taken from culture after CMV antigen stimulation. These receptors all stem from a human donor in good health (CMV status not recorded). Some clones in this sample may be carry-over from other donors' samples.

The rearrangement uses TRBV4-1 and TRBJ1-1, with D possibly TRBD1 on 5 matching bases. The V end lost 6 bases, the J end lost 3 bases, and 20 bases lay between the germline ends. This CDR3 spans 16 amino acids. Germline V gene data show CDR1 as MGHRA and CDR2 as YSYEKL. The CDR3 is CASSHAPGTGDTEAFF. The DNA of the CDR3 is TGCGCCAGCAGTCATGCTCCTGGGACCGGGGACACTGAAGCTTTCTTT.

This clonotype has more than one count but fewer than ten. This rearrangement joins TRBV28 to TRBJ2-7, with D perhaps TRBD2 (5 bases). Germline assignment: CDR1 MDHEN and CDR2 SYDVKM. V was clipped by 6 bases and J by 2 bases, with 17 bases between them. The CDR3 is made up of 15 amino acids. In nucleotides, the CDR3 is TGTGCCAGCAGCTCGGACCGGGGTATAACCTACGAGCAGTACTTC. This codes for CASSSDRGITYEQYF.

The chain links TRBV12-3 or TRBV12-4 to TRBJ2-3, with TRBD2 matching 9 bases. CDR3 length equals 17 residues. Trimming took 3 bases from V and 0 from J; bases not matched to a gene: 7. CDR3 coding DNA: TGTGCCAGCAGTTTGCTAGCGGGGACGTCTAGCACAGATACGCAGTATTTT. Amino acid sequence: CASSLLAGTSSTDTQYF.

The genes are TRBV4-1 and TRBJ1-5; perhaps TRBD1 as D (5 bases). Trimming left V 6 bases short and J 5 bases short, with 20 bases between. CDR3 length: 16 residues. CDR1 MGHRA and CDR2 YSYEKL come from the germline V gene. The CDR3 region has the DNA TGCGCCAGCAGGGACCTGGGGGGGATAATGGATCAGCCCCAGCATTTT. Translation: CASRDLGGIMDQPQHF.

This clonotype was observed many times. This chain uses TRBV7-8 with TRBJ2-7, with D hard to call. CDR3 length: 15 residues. Per the germline V gene, CDR1 is SGHVS and CDR2 is FQNEAQ. Trimming cost V 1 base and J 0 bases, with 10 bases left between them. CDR3 in DNA: TGTGCCAGCAGCTTAGACACTCCGGGCTCCTACGAGCAGTACGTC. Amino acid sequence: CASSLDTPGSYEQYV.

The gene calls are TRBV5-1 and TRBJ1-4; D is unclear. Germline assignment: CDR1 SGHRS and CDR2 YFSETQ. The CDR3 is 13 residues long. Trimming took off 0 bases at V and 7 bases at J, with 7 bases between the two ends. CDR3 in amino acids: CASSLVPVEKLFF. The CDR3 DNA follows: TGCGCCAGCAGCTTGGTCCCGGTTGAAAAACTGTTTTTT.

The gene calls are TRBV6-1 and TRBJ2-5; a weak D match, TRBD1 (7 bases). The CDR3 totals 19 residues. From germline, CDR1 is MNHNS and CDR2 SASEGT. V lost 8 bases, J lost 1 base, and 29 bases lay in between. The CDR3 nucleotides read TGTGCCAGCCTCCGTCGATTGGCAGGGGGGAAGATAGGCCAAGAGACCCAGTACTTC. Its translation is CASLRRLAGGKIGQETQYF.

This chain uses TRBV14 with TRBJ2-5, with 14 bases matching TRBD2. The CDR3 contains 17 residues. Per the germline V gene, CDR1 is SGHDN and CDR2 is FVKESK. The J segment lost 6 bases and the V segment lost 0 bases, leaving 6 bases of the junction unmatched. This chain's CDR3 is CASSQDRGTSGGKTQYF. CDR3 nucleotides: TGTGCCAGCAGCCAAGATAGAGGGACTAGCGGGGGAAAGACCCAGTACTTC.

The chain couples TRBV9 to TRBJ2-7, with D perhaps given as TRBD1 or TRBD2 (5 bases each). The V gene's germline CDR1 is SGDLS and CDR2 YYNGEE. The germline V and J ends were trimmed by 4 bases and 3 bases, with 17 bases remaining between them. The CDR3 runs 15 residues. CDR3: CASSLWDDAGYEQYF. Here the CDR3 DNA reads TGTGCCAGCAGCCTCTGGGACGACGCGGGCTACGAGCAGTACTTC. Full variable domain (missing parts from reference TRBV9 and TRBJ2-7): DSGVTQTPKHLITATGQRVTLRCSPRSGDLSVYWYQQSLDQGLQFLIQYYNGEERAKGNILERFSAQQFPDLHSELNLSSLELGDSALYFCASSLWDDAGYEQYFGPGTRLTVT.

The V and J genes are TRBV19 and TRBJ2-1; 8 nucleotides agree with TRBD2. The CDR3 length is 15 residues. The J segment lost 2 bases and the V segment lost 7 bases, leaving 7 bases of the junction unmatched. The germline V gene has CDR1 LNHDA and CDR2 SQIVND (reference sequence). CDR3 residues: CASTDGGAAYNEQFF. The CDR3 nucleotides are TGTGCCAGTACTGACGGGGGGGCTGCCTACAATGAGCAGTTCTTC.

This sequence joins TRBV2 and TRBJ1-1, with TRBD1 matching 9 bases. The junction had 7 bases not matched to a gene; V was cut back by 3 bases and J by 11 bases. The CDR3 consists of 13 residues. Per germline, CDR1 SNHLY and CDR2 FYNNEI. CDR3 in DNA: TGTGCCAGCAGTGAGGGGGACAGGGTCGAGGCTTTCTTT. Translating it yields CASSEGDRVEAFF.

This clonotype was picked up a small number of times. CDR3 residues: CASSPPGFVGYEQYF. CDR3 bases: TGTGCCAGCAGCCCTCCAGGTTTTGTTGGCTACGAGCAGTACTTC. The rearrangement joins TRBV5-5 to TRBJ2-7; D ambiguous. Germline lookup yields CDR1 SGHKS and CDR2 YYEKEE (reference sequence). The CDR3 length is 15 residues. The V and J ends lost 4 bases and 3 bases respectively, with 17 bases between them.

V is TRBV27 and J is TRBJ1-2, with 9 bases fitting TRBD1. This CDR3 has 16 amino acids. Losses at the gene ends were 3 bases for V and 5 bases for J; bases not matched to a gene: 10. CDR1 is MNHEY, CDR2 SMNVEV, per germline (reference sequence). The CDR3 DNA sequence: TGTGCCAGCAGTTTCACAGGGGGCCGGGCAGTGTATGGCTACACCTTC. Its translation is CASSFTGGRAVYGYTF.

The chain links TRBV12-5 to TRBJ2-1, with D possibly being TRBD2 (6 bases). The V end lost 2 bases, the J end lost 10 bases, and 21 bases lay between the germline ends. Germline loops: CDR1 LGHNT, CDR2 FRNRAP. This CDR3 comprises 16 residues. CDR3: CASGLPKGTVLIEQFF. In nucleotides, the CDR3 is TGTGCTAGTGGTTTGCCCAAGGGGACTGTCCTCATAGAGCAGTTCTTC.

This clonotype was counted between two and nine times. The chain uses TRBV4-1 and TRBJ2-3, with D perhaps TRBD1 (6 bases). This CDR3 is built from 18 residues. Trimming stripped 2 bases from V and 4 bases from J, with 22 bases between. Germline CDR1 is MGHRA and CDR2 is YSYEKL. In DNA form, the CDR3 reads TGCGCCAGCAGCCAACACCAGGTTAAGGGGGTGGGGGCAGATACGCAGTATTTT. This gives the protein CASSQHQVKGVGADTQYF.

The V gene is TRBV5-6, the J gene TRBJ1-2; D gene ambiguous. V lost 7 bases and J lost 7, with 14 bases in between. The CDR3 covers 12 residues. CDR1 is SGHDT and CDR2 is YYEEEE in the germline V gene. The CDR3 bases are TGTGCCAGCGTAACAGCGCGGAGTGGCTACACCTTC. The encoded protein is CASVTARSGYTF.

V usage is TRBV6-2 or TRBV6-3 and J usage is TRBJ1-1; TRBD1 might be the D (6 bases). CDR1 MNHEY and CDR2 SVGEGT come from the germline V gene. The V end lost 8 bases, the J end lost 4 bases, and 26 bases lay between the germline ends. The CDR3 consists of 17 residues. This CDR3 is CASHYRYARGNITEAFF. CDR3 nucleotides: TGTGCCAGCCACTACCGATACGCGAGGGGGAATATCACTGAAGCTTTCTTT.

The chain joins TRBV7-9 to TRBJ2-2, with TRBD1 as a possible D gene (6 bases). Trimming left V 8 bases short and J 2 bases short, with 18 bases between. CDR1 and CDR2 (germline): SEHNR, FQNEAQ (reference sequence). CDR3 size: 16 residues. The CDR3 region is CASRSGQQSNTGELFF. CDR3 sequence (DNA): TGTGCCAGCCGATCAGGACAGCAATCCAACACCGGGGAGCTGTTTTTT.

The J gene is TRBJ2-2, the V gene TRBV6-1, with 12 bases aligning to TRBD1. Germline CDR1 MNHNS, CDR2 SASEGT. CDR3 length equals 18 residues. Trimming cost V 6 bases and J 4 bases; bases outside gene matches: 12. The CDR3 region is CASRVPGQGASGTGELFF. CDR3 in DNA: TGTGCCAGCAGAGTCCCGGGACAGGGGGCGTCGGGCACCGGGGAGCTGTTTTTT.

Only a few counts were recorded for this clonotype. The chain couples TRBV7-2 to TRBJ1-1; 12 bases align to TRBD1. V lost 6 bases to trimming and J lost 5 bases; unmatched junction nucleotides: 7. The CDR3 contains 15 residues. Germline V gene sequence: CDR1 SGHTA, CDR2 FQGNSA. This CDR3 reads CASRRDRGQGTEAFF. The CDR3 region has the DNA TGTGCCAGCAGACGGGACAGGGGGCAGGGAACTGAAGCTTTCTTT.

This clonotype appeared many times. V usage is TRBV7-2 and J usage is TRBJ1-2; TRBD1 aligns across 11 bases. This CDR3 is built from 18 residues. After removal of 1 base from V and 4 bases from J, the junction contained 11 bases not matched to a gene. Germline CDR1 SGHTA, CDR2 FQGNSA. CDR3 loop: CASSLGGTGGRVGYGYTF. DNA of the CDR3: TGTGCCAGCAGCTTAGGGGGGACAGGGGGTAGAGTTGGCTATGGCTACACCTTC.

In regard to this clonotype: A much larger clonotype is one base distant, so this may be a read error. V is TRBV3-1 and J is TRBJ2-1; D might be TRBD1 or TRBD2, each matching 6 bases. Germline CDR1 reads LGHDT; CDR2 reads YNNKEL (reference sequence). This CDR3 is 14 amino acids long. CDR3 sequence: CANSRDGGRNEQFF. In DNA form, the CDR3 reads TGTGCCAACAGCCGGGACGGGGGCAGGAATGAGCAGTTCTTC.

There are many counts of this clonotype. The chain links TRBV27 to TRBJ2-7; D is unclear. The germline V gene has CDR1 MNHEY and CDR2 SMNVEV (reference sequence). V lost 3 bases and J lost 6, with 15 bases in between. This CDR3 is 14 amino acids long. The CDR3 bases are TGTGCCAGCAGTTTCGCATCTCAAGGCATCGAGCAGTACTTC. Protein product: CASSFASQGIEQYF.

This clonotype has more than one count but fewer than ten. The rearrangement links TRBV10-2 to TRBJ1-6; D unresolved. CDR1 WSHSY and CDR2 SAAADI come from the germline V gene. The CDR3 contains 13 residues. Trimming took 2 bases from V and 7 from J, leaving 6 bases between them. CDR3 sequence (DNA): TGCGCCAGCAGTGAGGGGAGGAATTCACCCCTCCACTTT. It translates to CASSEGRNSPLHF.

This clonotype was seen a few times. The chain joins TRBV19 to TRBJ2-2, with D perhaps matching TRBD1 (6 bases). The length of the CDR3 is 13 residues. Germline V gene lookup returns CDR1 LNHDA and CDR2 SQIVND (reference sequence). V was clipped by 6 bases and J by 13 bases, with 18 bases between them. This CDR3 is CASRSPGEGPLFF. In nucleotides, the CDR3 is TGTGCCAGTAGGTCTCCAGGGGAAGGGCCGCTGTTTTTT.

At least ten counts were recorded for this clonotype. J is TRBJ1-1 and V is TRBV7-9; possibly TRBD1 for D (5 bases). V was cut by 0 bases and J by 5 bases, with 10 bases left in between. The CDR3 is 14 amino acids. CDR1 and CDR2 (germline): SEHNR, FQNEAQ (reference sequence). For the CDR3, the DNA is TGTGCCAGCAGCTTAGCAGGGGCGAGGACTGAAGCTTTCTTT. Amino acids: CASSLAGARTEAFF.

V and J are TRBV5-5 and TRBJ1-2, with D tentatively TRBD1 (5 bases). The V end was cut by 0 bases, the J end by 1 base, with 10 bases between. CDR1 SGHKS and CDR2 YYEKEE come from the germline V gene (reference sequence). CDR3 length: 15 residues. The CDR3 DNA follows: TGTGCCAGCAGCTTGGAAGCAGGGTATAACTATGGCTACACCTTC. It is translated as CASSLEAGYNYGYTF.

The chain has TRBV5-4 and TRBJ1-1; D is undetermined. CDR3 length equals 14 residues. Germline V CDR1 and CDR2: SGHNT, YYREEE (reference sequence). Trimming cost V 0 bases and J 2 bases, with 8 bases left between them. CDR3 in amino acids: CASSLEQTNTEAFF. The CDR3, as DNA: TGTGCCAGCAGCTTGGAACAGACCAACACTGAAGCTTTCTTT.

DNA for the CDR3: TGCGCCAGCAGCCACCCTACTAGCGGGGGGCCGGATGAGCAGTTCTTC. It encodes CASSHPTSGGPDEQFF. The rearrangement joins TRBV4-1 to TRBJ2-1, with 12 bases fitting TRBD2. Trimming removed 3 bases from V and 8 bases from J; junction bases left unmatched: 8. The CDR3 consists of 16 residues. Germline lookup yields CDR1 MGHRA and CDR2 YSYEKL.